The 24 T cell receptor beta chains below were found in one sample sequenced in a study of T-cell memory formation after mild COVID-19. TCRdb reprocessed the 5' RACE reads via MiXCR and lists one record per CDR3 protein. The sample consists of about 190,000 distinct CDR3 sequences, about 17% of them appearing once. Sequencing input: PBMCs or a T cell subset sorted from them (not recorded which). The receptors were gathered from an adult woman who had mild COVID-19 (a few samples of this study predate the infection). Cell type and time point are not known.

The rearrangement uses TRBV7-2 and TRBJ1-1; no reliable D call. The length of the CDR3 is 13 residues. V dropped 5 bases and J dropped 4 bases, with 11 bases sitting between them. Germline V gives CDR1 SGHTA, CDR2 FQGNSA. The CDR3, as DNA: TGTGCCAGCAGCCCAAGGATAGGCACTGAAGCTTTCTTT. Translation gives CASSPRIGTEAFF. The full variable domain, completed using reference TRBV7-2 and TRBJ1-1, is GAGVSQSPSNKVTEKGKDVELRCDPISGHTALYWYRQSLGQGLEFLIYFQGNSAPDKSGLPSDRFSAERTGGSVSTLTIQRTQQEDSAVYLCASSPRIGTEAFFGQGTRLTVV.

V gene TRBV24-1 combines with J gene TRBJ2-5, with D possibly being TRBD1 (5 bases). Per the germline V gene, CDR1 is KGHDR and CDR2 is SFDVKD. This CDR3 is 15 amino acids long. The V gene lost 3 bases and the J gene lost 1 base, with 11 bases spanning the gap. The CDR3 is CATSDDTRVQETQYF. For the CDR3, the DNA is TGTGCCACCAGTGATGACACCAGGGTCCAAGAGACCCAGTACTTC.

V usage is TRBV7-6 and J usage is TRBJ2-5, with no clear D. Germline V gives CDR1 SGHVS, CDR2 FNYEAQ. The CDR3 consists of 14 residues. V was pared by 4 bases and J by 0 bases, with 9 bases between. CDR3 DNA sequence: TGTGCCAGCAGCTCAGACACCTACCAAGAGACCCAGTACTTC. It codes for CASSSDTYQETQYF.

The V and J genes are TRBV20-1 and TRBJ2-3; 9 bases are a match to TRBD2. Losses at the gene ends were 4 bases for V and 2 bases for J; bases not matched to a gene: 4. Germline assignment: CDR1 DFQATT and CDR2 SNEGSKA (reference sequence). The CDR3 has 14 residues. The DNA of the CDR3 is TGCAGTGCTACCCCGGGACTAGCCACAGATACGCAGTATTTT. This gives the protein CSATPGLATDTQYF.

The chain combines TRBV10-3 with TRBJ2-3, with D tentatively TRBD1 or TRBD2 (5 bases each). This CDR3 region has 15 residues. V dropped 6 bases and J dropped 0 bases, with 13 bases sitting between them. The germline gives CDR1 ENHRY, CDR2 SYGVKD. The CDR3 bases are TGTGCCATCAGAACCGGGACGGAGAGCACAGATACGCAGTATTTT. Translated: CAIRTGTESTDTQYF.

The V call is TRBV7-9, the J call TRBJ2-5; 9 nucleotides match TRBD1. The CDR3 runs to 14 residues. Germline V gene data show CDR1 as SEHNR and CDR2 as FQNEAQ (reference sequence). Trimming cost V 4 bases and J 5 bases; bases outside gene matches: 5. The CDR3: CASSSDRGMETQYF. The CDR3 DNA sequence: TGTGCCAGCAGCTCCGACAGGGGGATGGAGACCCAGTACTTC.

The chain recombines TRBV7-2 with TRBJ2-2; 7 nucleotides align to TRBD2. J was trimmed by 0 bases and V by 1 base; bases with no gene match: 11. The CDR3 covers 19 residues. The V gene's germline CDR1 is SGHTA and CDR2 FQGNSA. CDR3 in amino acids: CASSLGQLLLAPNTGELFF. The CDR3 region has the DNA TGTGCCAGCAGCTTAGGCCAACTTCTACTAGCGCCGAACACCGGGGAGCTGTTTTTT. Based on the CDR3 plus reference TRBV7-2 and TRBJ2-2, the full variable domain is GAGVSQSPSNKVTEKGKDVELRCDPISGHTALYWYRQSLGQGLEFLIYFQGNSAPDKSGLPSDRFSAERTGGSVSTLTIQRTQQEDSAVYLCASSLGQLLLAPNTGELFFGEGSRLTVL.

The chain is built from TRBV4-1 and TRBJ1-2; TRBD1 agrees at 8 bases. The CDR3 totals 22 residues. The germline V gene encodes CDR1 MGHRA and CDR2 YSYEKL. J was trimmed by 5 bases and V by 8 bases; bases with no gene match: 34. The CDR3 sequence: CASRGHDVQQGGPLLLMYGYTF. CDR3 in DNA: TGCGCCAGCCGGGGCCACGACGTTCAACAGGGGGGGCCCTTACTCCTGATGTATGGCTACACCTTC.

This clonotype has just a few counts. The chain joins TRBV10-3 to TRBJ1-6; a possible D gene is TRBD1 (5 bases). The CDR3 sequence is 14 residues long. Germline V gene data show CDR1 as ENHRY and CDR2 as SYGVKD. The ends were cut back, 5 bases at V and 7 bases at J, with 12 bases in the middle. CDR3 region: CAISWDQLNSPLHF. The CDR3 DNA reads TGTGCCATCAGTTGGGACCAACTCAATTCACCCCTCCACTTT.

The gene calls are TRBV12-5 and TRBJ2-1; D remains unclear. The germline V gene encodes CDR1 LGHNT and CDR2 FRNRAP. V was shortened by 0 bases and J by 6 bases, with 3 bases between the two germline ends. CDR3 length equals 12 residues. CDR3: CASGLVFNEQFF. Here the CDR3 DNA reads TGTGCTAGTGGTTTGGTTTTCAATGAGCAGTTCTTC. The variable domain in full, completed from reference TRBV12-5 and TRBJ2-1, reads DARVTQTPRHKVTEMGQEVTMRCQPILGHNTVFWYRQTMMQGLELLAYFRNRAPLDDSGMPKDRFSAEMPDATLATLKIQPSEPRDSAVYFCASGLVFNEQFFGPGTRLTVL.

This clonotype has only a few counts. CDR3 loop: CASSLLAGGVTDTQYF. The CDR3 DNA follows: TGTGCCAGCAGCCTACTAGCCGGGGGGGTAACAGATACGCAGTATTTT. The chain couples TRBV3-1 to TRBJ2-3, with 8 bases aligning to TRBD2. CDR1 and CDR2 (germline): LGHDT, YNNKEL (reference sequence). V was pared by 4 bases and J by 3 bases, with 9 bases of the junction left unmatched. The CDR3 sequence is 16 residues long.

This clonotype showed up many times. The rearrangement joins TRBV5-1 to TRBJ2-7; a weak D match, TRBD1 (6 bases). V was shortened by 0 bases and J by 2 bases, with 12 bases between the two germline ends. Looked up from germline, CDR1 is SGHRS and CDR2 is YFSETQ. CDR3 size: 15 residues. In nucleotides, the CDR3 is TGCGCCAGCAGCTTGGTTACAGGGAACCCCTACGAGCAGTACTTC. Its protein product is CASSLVTGNPYEQYF.

V and J are TRBV5-1 and TRBJ2-6; 8 bases match TRBD2. The trim removed 4 bases at V and 0 bases at J, leaving 9 bases unmatched. This CDR3 is 18 amino acids long. Germline assignment: CDR1 SGHRS and CDR2 YFSETQ. The CDR3 DNA sequence: TGCGCCAGCAGCCCCGGCGGTAGCGGGATCTCTGGGGCCAACGTCCTGACTTTC. This encodes CASSPGGSGISGANVLTF.

Only a few counts were recorded for this clonotype. V gene TRBV12-3 or TRBV12-4 combines with J gene TRBJ2-3; 7 positions match TRBD1. The CDR3 is 15 residues long. V shed 5 bases, J shed 0 bases, and the junction held 5 bases outside the gene matches. Written as DNA, the CDR3 is TGTGCCAGCAGTCGGGACAGCGCGAGCACAGATACGCAGTATTTT. This gives the protein CASSRDSASTDTQYF.

This clonotype was seen only once. The CDR3: CASSLTPGLAGGSGELFF. CDR3 in DNA: TGTGCCAGCAGCTTAACCCCCGGACTAGCGGGAGGTTCCGGGGAGCTGTTTTTT. The rearrangement joins TRBV7-3 to TRBJ2-2, with 14 nucleotides matching TRBD2. Germline trimming cut 0 bases from V and 6 bases from J; bases unmatched to any gene: 6. Germline V gene lookup returns CDR1 SGHTA and CDR2 FQGTGA. This CDR3 region has 18 residues.

The genes are TRBV7-9 and TRBJ2-7; D uncertain. The ends were cut back, 5 bases at V and 7 bases at J, with 9 bases in the middle. The CDR3 extends over 11 amino acids. The V gene's germline CDR1 is SEHNR and CDR2 FQNEAQ (reference sequence). The CDR3 DNA reads as TGTGCCAGCAGCCAACTTTGGGAGCAGTACTTC. Residues: CASSQLWEQYF.

The chain combines TRBV9 with TRBJ1-1; D gene uncertain. Germline V gives CDR1 SGDLS, CDR2 YYNGEE. Trimming left V 0 bases short and J 0 bases short, with 3 bases between. The CDR3 totals 13 residues. The chain's CDR3 is CASSVEMNTEAFF. CDR3 DNA sequence: TGTGCCAGCAGCGTAGAAATGAACACTGAAGCTTTCTTT.

The CDR3 bases are TGCGCCAGCAGTGGTGCACGGACAGCGACAGATACGCAGTATTTT. Protein product: CASSGARTATDTQYF. The rearrangement joins TRBV5-1 to TRBJ2-3; possible D gene TRBD1, 6 bases. This CDR3 has 15 amino acids. Germline V gene lookup returns CDR1 SGHRS and CDR2 YFSETQ. V dropped 5 bases and J dropped 3 bases, with 16 bases sitting between them. The complete variable domain, with remaining parts taken from reference TRBV5-1 and TRBJ2-3, reads KAGVTQTPRYLIKTRGQQVTLSCSPISGHRSVSWYQQTPGQGLQFLFEYFSETQRNKGNFPGRFSGRQFSNSRSEMNVSTLELGDSALYLCASSGARTATDTQYFGPGTRLTVL.

The chain is built from TRBV7-3 and TRBJ2-1; D perhaps matches TRBD1 (5 bases). The CDR3 sequence is 12 residues long. Trimming shortened V by 2 bases and J by 13 bases, and 12 bases separated the two germline ends. Germline CDR1 reads SGHTA; CDR2 reads FQGTGA. The CDR3 sequence: CASSLQGANQFF. CDR3 DNA: TGTGCCAGCAGCTTACAGGGCGCAAACCAGTTCTTC. Supplemented by reference TRBV7-3 and TRBJ2-1, the full variable domain reads GAGVSQTPSNKVTEKGKYVELRCDPISGHTALYWYRQSLGQGPEFLIYFQGTGAADDSGLPNDRFFAVRPEGSVSTLKIQRTERGDSAVYLCASSLQGANQFFGPGTRLTVL.

This clonotype has a handful of counts. V is TRBV29-1 and J is TRBJ1-1; D perhaps matches TRBD1 (5 bases). Germline lookup yields CDR1 SQVTM and CDR2 ANQGSEA. V shed 2 bases and J shed 4 bases, with 11 bases lying between them. The length of the CDR3 is 13 residues. DNA for the CDR3: TGCAGCGTTGAAAGGACTCAGGGCACTGAAGCTTTCTTT. Its translation is CSVERTQGTEAFF.

This clonotype was detected only a few times. The V call is TRBV12-3 or TRBV12-4, the J call TRBJ2-5; TRBD2 agrees at 14 bases. This CDR3 has 18 amino acids. Germline trimming cut 3 bases from V and 0 bases from J; bases unmatched to any gene: 6. DNA of the CDR3: TGTGCCAGCAGTTTTAGACTAGCGGGGGGGATATACCAAGAGACCCAGTACTTC. It specifies CASSFRLAGGIYQETQYF.

This clonotype was seen more than once but under ten times. The rearrangement links TRBV27 to TRBJ2-2; TRBD2 matches at 8 bases. CDR3 length: 15 residues. Trimming cost V 6 bases and J 7 bases; bases outside gene matches: 10. Germline values: CDR1 MNHEY, CDR2 SMNVEV (reference sequence). This CDR3 reads CASSPRGARFGELFF. CDR3 in DNA: TGTGCCAGCAGCCCGCGGGGGGCAAGGTTCGGGGAGCTGTTTTTT.

The chain carries TRBV21-1 and TRBJ2-7; TRBD2 is taken as the D call from the table, unchecked against the DNA. TRBV21-1 is a pseudogene locus. The CDR3 covers 12 residues. The CDR3: CASSKGEPGQYF. The CDR3 DNA reads TGTGCCAGCAGCAAAGGGGAGCCTGGCCAGTACTTC.

This clonotype was recorded a few times. The chain combines TRBV10-3 with TRBJ2-7; TRBD1 agrees at 8 bases. This CDR3 is 15 amino acids long. Trimming removed 4 bases from V and 3 bases from J; junction bases left unmatched: 8. Looked up from germline, CDR1 is ENHRY and CDR2 is SYGVKD. The CDR3 reads CAISGTTGANYEQYF. The CDR3 nucleotides are TGTGCCATCAGTGGAACGACAGGGGCGAACTACGAGCAGTACTTC.